This T cell receptor (beta chain) was sequenced during a study of cytomegalovirus exposure and HLA in healthy donors. Findings and caveats of the study: Highest at DRB1 and lowest at HLA-C, TCR association rates differed among HLA loci in a later analysis. Relative to equally common others, HLA-associated TCR beta chains showed greater clonal expansion in a later analysis.

Concerning this clone itself: Its antigen is unidentified.

The V end was cut by 2 bases, the J end by 5 bases, with 10 bases between. The germline gives CDR1 MNHEY, CDR2 SVGAGI. The CDR3 is made up of 14 amino acids. This PCR relied on a set of 60 Vbeta primers and 13 Jbeta primers. Assay used: immunoSEQ multiplex PCR; TCRdb lists only in-frame clones, some missing. The repertoire includes some 160,000 clones, roughly 75% of them detected once, and around 5.4% sits in the top ten. This rearrangement joins TRBV6-5 to TRBJ1-3; a weak D match, TRBD1 (5 bases). The material sequenced was PBMCs. The source of this sequence is a man in his forties in good health and CMV-seronegative. DNA of the CDR3: TGTGCCAGCAGTTACGACAGAGCGAGAAACACCATATATTTT. It translates to CASSYDRARNTIYF.